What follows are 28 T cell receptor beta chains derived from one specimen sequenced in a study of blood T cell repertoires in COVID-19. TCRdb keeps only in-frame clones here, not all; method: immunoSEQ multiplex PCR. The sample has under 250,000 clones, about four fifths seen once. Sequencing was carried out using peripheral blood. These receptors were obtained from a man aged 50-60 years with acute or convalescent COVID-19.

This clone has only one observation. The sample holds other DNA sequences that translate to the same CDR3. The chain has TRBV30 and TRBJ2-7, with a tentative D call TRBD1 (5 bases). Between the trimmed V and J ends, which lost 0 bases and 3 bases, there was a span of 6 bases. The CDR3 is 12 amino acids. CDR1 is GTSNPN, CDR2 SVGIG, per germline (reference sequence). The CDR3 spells CAWSVGVYEQYF. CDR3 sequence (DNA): TGTGCCTGGAGTGTAGGGGTCTACGAGCAGTACTTC. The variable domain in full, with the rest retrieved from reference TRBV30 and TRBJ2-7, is SQTIHQWPATLVQPVGSPLSLECTVEGTSNPNLYWYRQAAGRGLQLLFYSVGIGQISSEVPQNLSASRPQDRQFILSSKKLLLSDSGFYLCAWSVGVYEQYFGPGTRLTVT.

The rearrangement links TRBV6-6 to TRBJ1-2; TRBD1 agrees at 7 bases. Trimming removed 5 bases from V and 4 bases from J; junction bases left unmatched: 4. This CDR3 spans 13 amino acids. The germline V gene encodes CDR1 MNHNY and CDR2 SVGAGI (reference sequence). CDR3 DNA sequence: TGTGCCAGCAGTAGGGACAGCTCCTATGGCTACACCTTC. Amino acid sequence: CASSRDSSYGYTF.

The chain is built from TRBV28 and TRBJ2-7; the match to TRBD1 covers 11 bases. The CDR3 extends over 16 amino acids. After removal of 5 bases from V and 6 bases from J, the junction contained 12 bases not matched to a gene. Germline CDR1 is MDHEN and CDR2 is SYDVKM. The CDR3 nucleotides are TGTGCCAGCAGTGACCCCTTAGGACAGGGGGCTGGCGAGCAGTACTTC. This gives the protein CASSDPLGQGAGEQYF.

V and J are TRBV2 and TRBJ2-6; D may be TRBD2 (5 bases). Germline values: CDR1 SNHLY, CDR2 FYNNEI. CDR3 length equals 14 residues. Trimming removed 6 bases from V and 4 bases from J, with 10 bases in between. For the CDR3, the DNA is TGTGCCAGCAGCGGACTTTCCGGGGCCAACGTCCTGACTTTC. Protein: CASSGLSGANVLTF.

DNA for the CDR3: TGTGCCTGGAGTACCCGGGAGACCCAGTACTTC. Its translation is CAWSTRETQYF. The chain joins TRBV30 to TRBJ2-5; D is uncertain. In germline, CDR1 is GTSNPN, CDR2 SVGIG (reference sequence). The length of the CDR3 is 11 residues. V lost 2 bases and J 5 bases, leaving 6 bases between the germline ends.

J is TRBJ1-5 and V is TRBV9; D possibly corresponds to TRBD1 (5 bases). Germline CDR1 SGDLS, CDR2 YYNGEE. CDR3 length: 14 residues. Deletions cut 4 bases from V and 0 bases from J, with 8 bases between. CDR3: CASSQGYSNQPQHF. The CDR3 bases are TGTGCCAGCAGCCAGGGATATAGCAATCAGCCCCAGCATTTT.

The CDR3 DNA reads TGTGCCAGCAGTGCCTGGGGCCCGGCTTATACCGGGGAGCTGTTTTTT. This sequence encodes CASSAWGPAYTGELFF. The rearrangement links TRBV2 to TRBJ2-2; TRBD1 is a possible D gene (5 bases). V gave up 4 bases and J gave up 5 bases, with 17 bases separating them. The CDR3 sequence is 16 residues long. Looked up from germline, CDR1 is SNHLY and CDR2 is FYNNEI.

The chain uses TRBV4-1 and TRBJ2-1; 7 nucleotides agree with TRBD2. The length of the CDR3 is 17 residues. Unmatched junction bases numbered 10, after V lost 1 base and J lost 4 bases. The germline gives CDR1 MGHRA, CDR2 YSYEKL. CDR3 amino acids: CASSQAAGDVFYNEQFF. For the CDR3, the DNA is TGCGCCAGCAGCCAAGCCGCGGGGGACGTCTTTTACAATGAGCAGTTCTTC.

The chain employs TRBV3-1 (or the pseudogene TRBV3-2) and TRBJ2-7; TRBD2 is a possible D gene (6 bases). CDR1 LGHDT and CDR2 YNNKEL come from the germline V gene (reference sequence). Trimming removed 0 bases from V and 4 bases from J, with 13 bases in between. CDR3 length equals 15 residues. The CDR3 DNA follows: TGTGCCAGCAGCCAAGACATAAGACTAGTTTACGAGCAGTACTTC. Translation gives CASSQDIRLVYEQYF.

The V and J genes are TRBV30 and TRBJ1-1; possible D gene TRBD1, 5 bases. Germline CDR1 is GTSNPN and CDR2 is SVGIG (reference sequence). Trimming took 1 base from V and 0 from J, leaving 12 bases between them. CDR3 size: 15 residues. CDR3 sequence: CAWSAQFRVNTEAFF. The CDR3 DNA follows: TGTGCCTGGAGTGCACAATTCAGGGTGAACACTGAAGCTTTCTTT.

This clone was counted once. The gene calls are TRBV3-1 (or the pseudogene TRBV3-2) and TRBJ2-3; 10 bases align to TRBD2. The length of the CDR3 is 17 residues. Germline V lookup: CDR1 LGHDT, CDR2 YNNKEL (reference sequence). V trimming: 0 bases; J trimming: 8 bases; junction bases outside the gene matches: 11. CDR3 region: CASSQESLAGEGRTQYF. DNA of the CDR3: TGTGCCAGCAGCCAAGAAAGTCTAGCGGGAGAGGGGCGTACGCAGTATTTT.

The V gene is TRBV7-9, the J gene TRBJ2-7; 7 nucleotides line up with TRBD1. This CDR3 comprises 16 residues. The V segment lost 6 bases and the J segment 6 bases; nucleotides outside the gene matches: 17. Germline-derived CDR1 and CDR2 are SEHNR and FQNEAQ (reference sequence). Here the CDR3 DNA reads TGTGCCAGCAGTACCACAGGGGCCCCCGGACAGCTCGAGCAGTACTTC. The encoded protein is CASSTTGAPGQLEQYF. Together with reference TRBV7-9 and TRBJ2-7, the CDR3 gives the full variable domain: DTGVSQNPRHKITKRGQNVTFRCDPISEHNRLYWYRQTLGQGPEFLTYFQNEAQLEKSRLLSDRFSAERPKGSFSTLEIQRTEQGDSAMYLCASSTTGAPGQLEQYFGPGTRLTVT.

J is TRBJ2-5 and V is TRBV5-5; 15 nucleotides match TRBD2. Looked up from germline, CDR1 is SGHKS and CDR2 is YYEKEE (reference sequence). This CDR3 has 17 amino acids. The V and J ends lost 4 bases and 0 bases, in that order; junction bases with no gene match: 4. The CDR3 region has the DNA TGTGCCAGCAGCCCAGGACTAGCGGGAGGGTACCAAGAGACCCAGTACTTC. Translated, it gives CASSPGLAGGYQETQYF. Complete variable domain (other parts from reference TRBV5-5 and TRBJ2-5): DAGVTQSPTHLIKTRGQQVTLRCSPISGHKSVSWYQQVLGQGPQFIFQYYEKEERGRGNFPDRFSARQFPNYSSELNVNALLLGDSALYLCASSPGLAGGYQETQYFGPGTRLLVL.

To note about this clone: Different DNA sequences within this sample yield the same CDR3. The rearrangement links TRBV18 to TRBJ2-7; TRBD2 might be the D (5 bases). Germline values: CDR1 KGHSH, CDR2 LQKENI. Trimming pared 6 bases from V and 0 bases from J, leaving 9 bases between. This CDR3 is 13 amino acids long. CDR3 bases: TGTGCCAGCTCCCCTGGGAGCTCCTACGAGCAGTACTTC. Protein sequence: CASSPGSSYEQYF.

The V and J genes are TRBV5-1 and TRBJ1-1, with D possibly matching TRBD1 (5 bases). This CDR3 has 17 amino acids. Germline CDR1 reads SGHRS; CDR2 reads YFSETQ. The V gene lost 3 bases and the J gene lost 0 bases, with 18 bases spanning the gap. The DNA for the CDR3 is TGCGCCAGCAGCTACGACATGCGGGACTCAATGAACACTGAAGCTTTCTTT. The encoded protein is CASSYDMRDSMNTEAFF. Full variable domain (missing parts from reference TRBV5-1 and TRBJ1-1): KAGVTQTPRYLIKTRGQQVTLSCSPISGHRSVSWYQQTPGQGLQFLFEYFSETQRNKGNFPGRFSGRQFSNSRSEMNVSTLELGDSALYLCASSYDMRDSMNTEAFFGQGTRLTVV.

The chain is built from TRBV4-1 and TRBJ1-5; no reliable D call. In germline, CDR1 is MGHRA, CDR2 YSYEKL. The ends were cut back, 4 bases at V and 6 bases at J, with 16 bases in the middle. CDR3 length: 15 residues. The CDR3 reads CASSPAEQSGQPQHF. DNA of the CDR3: TGCGCCAGCAGCCCCGCGGAGCAGTCCGGTCAGCCCCAGCATTTT.

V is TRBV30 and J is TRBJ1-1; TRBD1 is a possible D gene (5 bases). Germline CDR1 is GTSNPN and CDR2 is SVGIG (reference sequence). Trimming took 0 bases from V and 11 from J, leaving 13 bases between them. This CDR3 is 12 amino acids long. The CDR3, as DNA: TGTGCCTGGAGTGTACGGGGGGATAGGGCTTTCTTT. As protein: CAWSVRGDRAFF.

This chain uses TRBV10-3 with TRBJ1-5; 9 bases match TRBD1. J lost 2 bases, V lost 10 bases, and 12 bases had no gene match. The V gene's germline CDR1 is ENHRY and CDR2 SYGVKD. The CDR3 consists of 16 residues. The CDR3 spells CATQGQGVLGNQPQHF. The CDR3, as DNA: TGTGCCACCCAGGGACAGGGCGTTCTTGGCAATCAGCCCCAGCATTTT.

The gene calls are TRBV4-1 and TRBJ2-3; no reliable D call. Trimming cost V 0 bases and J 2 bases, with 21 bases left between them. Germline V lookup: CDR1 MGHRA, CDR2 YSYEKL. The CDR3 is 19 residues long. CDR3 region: CASSQDARVVTLYTDTQYF. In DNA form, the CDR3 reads TGCGCCAGCAGCCAAGATGCCCGGGTGGTTACCCTCTACACAGATACGCAGTATTTT.

In nucleotides, the CDR3 is TGTGCCAGCTCATCGGACAGGACTCAGCCCCAGCATTTT. This sequence encodes CASSSDRTQPQHF. V usage is TRBV18 and J usage is TRBJ1-5, with TRBD1 identical over 7 bases. The ends lost 5 bases at V and 6 bases at J; junction bases unmatched: 4. This CDR3 region has 13 residues. Germline values: CDR1 KGHSH, CDR2 LQKENI.

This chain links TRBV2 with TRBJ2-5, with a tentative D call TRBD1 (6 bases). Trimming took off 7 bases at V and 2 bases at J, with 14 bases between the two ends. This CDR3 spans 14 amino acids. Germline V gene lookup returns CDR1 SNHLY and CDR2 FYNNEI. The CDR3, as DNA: TGTGCCAGCAAAGACCACACAGGGCAAGAGACCCAGTACTTC. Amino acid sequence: CASKDHTGQETQYF.

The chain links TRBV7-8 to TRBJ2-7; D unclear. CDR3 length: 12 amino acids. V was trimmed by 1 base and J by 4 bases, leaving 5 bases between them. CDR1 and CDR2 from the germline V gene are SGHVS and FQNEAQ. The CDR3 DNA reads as TGTGCCAGCAGCTTAGGAGAATACGAGCAGTACTTC. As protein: CASSLGEYEQYF. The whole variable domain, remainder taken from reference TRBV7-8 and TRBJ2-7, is GAGVSQSPRYKVAKRGQDVALRCDPISGHVSLFWYQQALGQGPEFLTYFQNEAQLDKSGLPSDRFFAERPEGSVSTLKIQRTQQEDSAVYLCASSLGEYEQYFGPGTRLTVT.

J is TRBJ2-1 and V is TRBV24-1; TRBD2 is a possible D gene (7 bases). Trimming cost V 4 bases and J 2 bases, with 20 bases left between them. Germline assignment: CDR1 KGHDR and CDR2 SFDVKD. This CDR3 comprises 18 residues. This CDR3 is CATSDASWGAGAYNEQFF. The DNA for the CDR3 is TGTGCCACCAGTGACGCGTCCTGGGGGGCGGGAGCCTACAATGAGCAGTTCTTC.

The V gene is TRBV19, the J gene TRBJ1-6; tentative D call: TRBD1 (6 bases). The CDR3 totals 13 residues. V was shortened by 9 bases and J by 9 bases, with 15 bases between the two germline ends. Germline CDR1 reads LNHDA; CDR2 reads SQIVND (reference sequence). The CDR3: CARFQGFASPLHF. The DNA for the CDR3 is TGTGCCAGATTTCAGGGGTTCGCTTCACCCCTCCACTTT.

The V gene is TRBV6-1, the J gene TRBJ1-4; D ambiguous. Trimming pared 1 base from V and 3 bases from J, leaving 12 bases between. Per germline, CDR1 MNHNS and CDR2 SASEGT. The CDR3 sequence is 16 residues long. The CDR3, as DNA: TGTGCCAGCAGTGAAGTACCGGGGTTGGCTAATGAAAAACTGTTTTTT. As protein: CASSEVPGLANEKLFF.

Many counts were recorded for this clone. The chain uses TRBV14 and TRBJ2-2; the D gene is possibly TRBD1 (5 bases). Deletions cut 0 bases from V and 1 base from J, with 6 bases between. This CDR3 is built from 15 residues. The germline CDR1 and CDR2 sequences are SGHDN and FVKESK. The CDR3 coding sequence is TGTGCCAGCAGCCAAGATAGGGGGAACACCGGGGAGCTGTTTTTT. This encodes CASSQDRGNTGELFF. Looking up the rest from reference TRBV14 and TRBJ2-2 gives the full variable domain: EAGVTQFPSHSVIEKGQTVTLRCDPISGHDNLYWYRRVMGKEIKFLLHFVKESKQDESGMPNNRFLAERTGGTYSTLKVQPAELEDSGVYFCASSQDRGNTGELFFGEGSRLTVL.

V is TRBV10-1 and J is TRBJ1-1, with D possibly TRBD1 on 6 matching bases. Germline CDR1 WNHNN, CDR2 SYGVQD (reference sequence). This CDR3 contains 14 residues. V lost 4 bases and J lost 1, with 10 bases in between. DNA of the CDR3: TGCGCCAGCAGTGCGGGACATGCGAACACTGAAGCTTTCTTT. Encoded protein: CASSAGHANTEAFF.

This CDR3 reads CASSQAPRRIHEQYF. In DNA form, the CDR3 reads TGTGCCAGCAGCCAAGCCCCCCGTCGTATTCACGAGCAGTACTTC. The J gene is TRBJ2-7, the V gene TRBV14; D call uncertain. Germline values: CDR1 SGHDN, CDR2 FVKESK. The CDR3 extends over 15 amino acids. The V end was cut by 1 base, the J end by 5 bases, with 15 bases between.